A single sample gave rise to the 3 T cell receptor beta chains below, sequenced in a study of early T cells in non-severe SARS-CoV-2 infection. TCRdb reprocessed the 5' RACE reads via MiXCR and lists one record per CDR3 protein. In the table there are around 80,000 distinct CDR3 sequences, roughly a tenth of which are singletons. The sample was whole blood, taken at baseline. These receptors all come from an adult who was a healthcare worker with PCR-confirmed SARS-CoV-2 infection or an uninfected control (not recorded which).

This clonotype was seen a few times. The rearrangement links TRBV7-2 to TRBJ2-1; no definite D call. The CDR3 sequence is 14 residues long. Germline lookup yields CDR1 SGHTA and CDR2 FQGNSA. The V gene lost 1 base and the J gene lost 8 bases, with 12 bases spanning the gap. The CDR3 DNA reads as TGTGCCAGCAGCTTAGGGTCTACCGGCGATGAGCAGTTCTTC. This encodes CASSLGSTGDEQFF.

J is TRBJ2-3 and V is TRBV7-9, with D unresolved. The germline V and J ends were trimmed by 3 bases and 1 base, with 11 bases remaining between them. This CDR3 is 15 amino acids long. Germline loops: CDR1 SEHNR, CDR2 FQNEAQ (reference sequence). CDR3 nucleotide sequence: TGTGCCAGCAGCTTTACGGGTGAACGCACAGATACGCAGTATTTT. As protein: CASSFTGERTDTQYF.

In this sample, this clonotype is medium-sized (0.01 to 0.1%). CDR3 sequence: CASSGGPPIEQFF. The CDR3 DNA reads TGTGCCAGCTCGGGAGGACCACCAATCGAGCAGTTCTTC. The chain couples TRBV19 to TRBJ2-1; 7 bases fit TRBD2. This CDR3 is built from 13 residues. J gave up 10 bases and V 9 bases, and 12 bases lay outside the gene matches. Germline lookup yields CDR1 LNHDA and CDR2 SQIVND (reference sequence).